The 25 T cell receptor beta chains presented below share a single source sample, sequenced in a study of blood T cell repertoires in COVID-19. Measured with immunoSEQ multiplex PCR; TCRdb has only the in-frame clones, and not every one. The sample has fewer than 200,000 clones; about four fifths are singletons. The sequenced sample consisted of PBMCs or T cells enriched from blood (not recorded which). These receptors came from a man aged 55 to 70 who had recovered from COVID-19.

The chain has TRBV6-6 and TRBJ2-3, with 10 positions matching TRBD1. V gave up 5 bases and J gave up 6 bases; unmatched junction bases: 8. There are 15 residues in the CDR3. The germline V gene encodes CDR1 MNHNY and CDR2 SVGAGI (reference sequence). The CDR3 protein is CASSPRDRGGDTQYF. CDR3 coding DNA: TGTGCCAGCAGTCCGCGGGACAGGGGAGGGGATACGCAGTATTTT.

The chain has TRBV28 and TRBJ2-7; 7 positions match TRBD1. The CDR3 spans 14 residues. After removal of 5 bases from V and 5 bases from J, the junction contained 9 bases not matched to a gene. From germline, CDR1 is MDHEN and CDR2 SYDVKM. This CDR3 reads CASSVLTGANEQYF. CDR3 DNA: TGTGCCAGCAGTGTCTTAACAGGGGCCAACGAGCAGTACTTC.

V and J are TRBV6-4 and TRBJ2-1; a possible D gene is TRBD2 (5 bases). V lost 0 bases, J lost 12 bases, and 12 bases lay in between. The CDR3 runs to 13 residues. Germline CDR1 reads MRHNA; CDR2 reads SNTAGT. The CDR3 nucleotides read TGTGCCAGCAGTGACTCCCCTCTAGCACGGCAGTTCTTC. It codes for CASSDSPLARQFF.

V usage is TRBV7-6 and J usage is TRBJ1-4; 9 bases are a match to TRBD1. V lost 1 base and J lost 7; bases outside the gene matches: 7. The CDR3 has 16 residues. Per germline, CDR1 SGHVS and CDR2 FNYEAQ. The CDR3: CASSLGGDRVVEKLFF. CDR3 nucleotide sequence: TGTGCCAGCAGCTTAGGGGGGGACAGGGTTGTTGAAAAACTGTTTTTT.

This chain links TRBV7-8 with TRBJ2-7; 7 bases line up with TRBD2. The CDR3 is 14 residues long. The germline V gene has CDR1 SGHVS and CDR2 FQNEAQ. V was pared by 6 bases and J by 3 bases, with 8 bases of the junction left unmatched. The CDR3 DNA sequence: TGTGCCAGCAGGGGACTCAGGGAGGGCTACGAGCAGTACTTC. It is translated as CASRGLREGYEQYF. Looking up the rest from reference TRBV7-8 and TRBJ2-7 gives the full variable domain: GAGVSQSPRYKVAKRGQDVALRCDPISGHVSLFWYQQALGQGPEFLTYFQNEAQLDKSGLPSDRFFAERPEGSVSTLKIQRTQQEDSAVYLCASRGLREGYEQYFGPGTRLTVT.

The chain joins TRBV2 to TRBJ2-2, with TRBD1 matching over 8 bases. The V and J ends lost 6 bases and 9 bases, in that order; junction bases with no gene match: 9. Germline V lookup: CDR1 SNHLY, CDR2 FYNNEI. The CDR3 is made up of 14 amino acids. CDR3 loop: CASSLTGVPRELFF. The CDR3 coding sequence is TGTGCCAGCAGCCTGACAGGGGTTCCACGGGAGCTGTTTTTT.

This clone was seen only once. J is TRBJ1-6 and V is TRBV7-9; D possibly corresponds to TRBD1 (6 bases). Trimming cost V 1 base and J 10 bases, with 14 bases left between them. This CDR3 has 15 residues. Germline CDR1 SEHNR, CDR2 FQNEAQ (reference sequence). CDR3 sequence (DNA): TGTGCCAGCAGCTTAGGCGGGGGCCAGAGCTCACCCCTCCACTTT. Translation: CASSLGGGQSSPLHF.

V is TRBV28 and J is TRBJ1-2; 9 nucleotides line up with TRBD1. With 7 bases clipped from V and 5 bases from J, the junction kept 8 bases outside the gene matches. Germline V gene sequence: CDR1 MDHEN, CDR2 SYDVKM. The CDR3 is 14 residues long. In DNA, the CDR3 is TGTGCCAGCACCCGCGAGGGACAGGGTTATGGCTACACCTTC. Translation gives CASTREGQGYGYTF.

The chain joins TRBV27 to TRBJ2-7, with 8 bases lining up with TRBD1. CDR3 length: 14 amino acids. Per the germline V gene, CDR1 is MNHEY and CDR2 is SMNVEV (reference sequence). V shed 4 bases, J shed 2 bases, and the junction held 4 bases outside the gene matches. CDR3 sequence reads: CASSYGTGAYEQYF. The CDR3 DNA reads TGTGCCAGCAGTTATGGGACAGGAGCCTACGAGCAGTACTTC.

This clone appeared a single time. This rearrangement joins TRBV28 to TRBJ2-7; TRBD2 matches 13 bases. The V segment lost 6 bases and the J segment 3 bases; nucleotides outside the gene matches: 5. The CDR3 contains 15 residues. Germline CDR1 and CDR2: MDHEN and SYDVKM. DNA for the CDR3: TGTGCCAGCAGCCAGAGGACTAGCGGGAGCTACGAGCAGTACTTC. This encodes CASSQRTSGSYEQYF. Full variable domain (rest looked up from reference TRBV28 and TRBJ2-7): DVKVTQSSRYLVKRTGEKVFLECVQDMDHENMFWYRQDPGLGLRLIYFSYDVKMKEKGDIPEGYSVSREKKERFSLILESASTNQTSMYLCASSQRTSGSYEQYFGPGTRLTVT.

This chain connects TRBV6-5 to TRBJ1-6; D call uncertain. The CDR3 has 14 residues. Trimming pared 7 bases from V and 6 bases from J, leaving 13 bases between. The germline V gene has CDR1 MNHEY and CDR2 SVGAGI. The CDR3 nucleotides read TGTGCCAGCATAGCCCTCCGCGGTAATTCACCCCTCCACTTT. It encodes CASIALRGNSPLHF.

V is TRBV28 and J is TRBJ2-3, with TRBD2 matching over 13 bases. Germline lookup yields CDR1 MDHEN and CDR2 SYDVKM. With V trimmed by 4 bases and J by 0 bases, 22 bases remained unmatched. The CDR3 is made up of 23 amino acids. In DNA form, the CDR3 reads TGTGCCAGCAGTTGGGCGACAGGGGGCGTTGGGACTAGCGGGGAGTTAAGCACAGATACGCAGTATTTT. It codes for CASSWATGGVGTSGELSTDTQYF.

The V gene is TRBV28, the J gene TRBJ2-2; 9 bases line up with TRBD1. CDR3 length equals 15 residues. V trimming: 7 bases; J trimming: 4 bases; junction bases outside the gene matches: 7. In germline, CDR1 is MDHEN, CDR2 SYDVKM. This chain's CDR3 is CASKTGTGSTGELFF. The DNA for the CDR3 is TGTGCCAGCAAAACCGGGACAGGGAGCACCGGGGAGCTGTTTTTT.

This clone was seen a handful of times. The V gene is TRBV6-5, the J gene TRBJ1-1, with a tentative D call TRBD1 (5 bases). CDR3 length: 13 residues. Trimming pared 2 bases from V and 11 bases from J, leaving 15 bases between. Germline CDR1 is MNHEY and CDR2 is SVGAGI. CDR3 sequence reads: CASSYDGDRGAFF. CDR3 bases: TGTGCCAGCAGTTACGATGGGGACCGGGGGGCTTTCTTT.

The chain links TRBV6-4 to TRBJ2-1; TRBD2 might be the D (5 bases). The germline V and J ends were trimmed by 2 bases and 9 bases, with 20 bases remaining between them. This CDR3 is built from 16 residues. Germline V gene lookup returns CDR1 MRHNA and CDR2 SNTAGT. Here the CDR3 reads CASSDKSRGKSGEQFF. The CDR3 nucleotides read TGTGCCAGCAGTGACAAGTCCCGGGGTAAATCGGGTGAGCAGTTCTTC.

CDR3 sequence (DNA): TGTGCCAGCAGTCCCGGGAATCCAGATAGCAATCAGCCCCAGCATTTT. Encoded protein: CASSPGNPDSNQPQHF. This chain connects TRBV9 to TRBJ1-5; D call uncertain. Germline CDR1 SGDLS, CDR2 YYNGEE. The V gene lost 5 bases and the J gene lost 0 bases, with 15 bases spanning the gap. The CDR3 sequence is 16 residues long.

The rearrangement joins TRBV19 to TRBJ2-4; TRBD2 agrees at 7 bases. The germline CDR1 and CDR2 sequences are LNHDA and SQIVND (reference sequence). Trimming removed 6 bases from V and 5 bases from J; junction bases left unmatched: 7. The CDR3 runs 14 residues. CDR3 sequence (DNA): TGTGCCAGTAGCCGGGTTGGGAGGGAAAACATTCAGTACTTC. It encodes CASSRVGRENIQYF.

This chain joins TRBV24-1 and TRBJ2-1; 9 nucleotides match TRBD1. This CDR3 spans 18 amino acids. CDR1 is KGHDR and CDR2 is SFDVKD in the germline V gene. The V segment lost 4 bases and the J segment 0 bases; nucleotides outside the gene matches: 9. The CDR3 nucleotides read TGTGCCACCAGTGACCTGGGGGGACAGGGAGGCTCCTACAATGAGCAGTTCTTC. It translates to CATSDLGGQGGSYNEQFF.

This clone was picked up one time. This sequence joins TRBV28 and TRBJ1-4; 7 bases map to TRBD1. Germline V gene data show CDR1 as MDHEN and CDR2 as SYDVKM. J gave up 5 bases and V 5 bases, and 11 bases lay outside the gene matches. The CDR3 is 16 amino acids. DNA for the CDR3: TGTGCCAGCAGTCTCCTCAGGGGGACGGGGAATGAAAAACTGTTTTTT. It specifies CASSLLRGTGNEKLFF.

The V call is TRBV6-4, the J call TRBJ2-1; 8 bases fit TRBD1. The ends lost 6 bases at V and 9 bases at J; junction bases unmatched: 10. The CDR3 is made up of 14 amino acids. Germline CDR1 and CDR2: MRHNA and SNTAGT. CDR3 DNA sequence: TGTGCCAGCAGCCCTCGGACAGGGCGCGGTGAGCAGTTCTTC. This codes for CASSPRTGRGEQFF.

The chain is built from TRBV14 and TRBJ1-6; D call uncertain. CDR1 is SGHDN and CDR2 is FVKESK in the germline V gene. CDR3 length: 17 amino acids. The V gene lost 0 bases and the J gene lost 0 bases, with 9 bases spanning the gap. The CDR3 DNA is TGTGCCAGCAGCCAAGATGCCGTCAGCTCCTATAATTCACCCCTCCACTTT. Protein sequence: CASSQDAVSSYNSPLHF. The full variable domain, rest sourced from reference TRBV14 and TRBJ1-6, is EAGVTQFPSHSVIEKGQTVTLRCDPISGHDNLYWYRRVMGKEIKFLLHFVKESKQDESGMPNNRFLAERTGGTYSTLKVQPAELEDSGVYFCASSQDAVSSYNSPLHFGNGTRLTVT.

The gene calls are TRBV14 and TRBJ2-1; 8 bases map to TRBD1. This CDR3 comprises 14 residues. Germline CDR1 and CDR2: SGHDN and FVKESK. Germline trimming cut 4 bases from V and 6 bases from J; bases unmatched to any gene: 5. The CDR3 region is CASSPDRVGNEQFF. The CDR3 DNA sequence: TGTGCCAGCAGCCCGGACAGGGTGGGCAATGAGCAGTTCTTC.

The chain recombines TRBV11-3 with TRBJ2-2, with D maybe TRBD1 (6 bases). In germline, CDR1 is SGHNT, CDR2 YENEEA. The CDR3 is made up of 14 amino acids. V was pared by 5 bases and J by 2 bases, with 9 bases between. CDR3 sequence reads: CASSLQGNTGELFF. CDR3 sequence (DNA): TGTGCCAGCAGCCTACAGGGTAACACCGGGGAGCTGTTTTTT. Combining the CDR3 with reference TRBV11-3 and TRBJ2-2 gives the whole variable domain EAGVVQSPRYKIIEKKQPVAFWCNPISGHNTLYWYLQNLGQGPELLIRYENEEAVDDSQLPKDRFSAERLKGVDSTLKIQPAELGDSAVYLCASSLQGNTGELFFGEGSRLTVL.

The CDR3 is CASSLVGGARDYGYTF. As DNA, the CDR3 is TGTGCCAGCAGCTTAGTCGGGGGGGCGCGGGACTATGGCTACACCTTC. The gene calls are TRBV11-2 and TRBJ1-2, with D maybe TRBD1 (6 bases). This CDR3 spans 16 amino acids. V was shortened by 1 base and J by 3 bases, with 15 bases between the two germline ends. CDR1 is SGHAT and CDR2 is FQNNGV in the germline V gene.

This chain uses TRBV28 with TRBJ1-2; 7 bases are a match to TRBD1. The V gene's germline CDR1 is MDHEN and CDR2 SYDVKM. V lost 3 bases and J lost 1; bases outside the gene matches: 5. The CDR3 loop spans 15 amino acids. The CDR3: CASSFLTGINYGYTF. CDR3 bases: TGTGCCAGCAGTTTCCTGACAGGGATTAACTATGGCTACACCTTC.